This T cell receptor beta chain was sequenced for a study of blood T cell repertoires in COVID-19. Overall study context: T cells, B-cell-depleted T cells, or PBMCs provided the cDNA or gDNA that served as material.

Germline assignment: CDR1 SGHTA and CDR2 FQGNSA. The V and J ends lost 3 bases and 6 bases, in that order; junction bases with no gene match: 4. The CDR3 spans 15 residues. As originally analysed: By means of reference gene primer amplification, nucleated cell counts were estimated. The method was immunoSEQ multiplex PCR; TCRdb's version includes in-frame clones alone and lacks a portion of them. V and J calls and clone size are as listed in that table; D and trimming were resolved from the DNA. The table lists some 150,000 clones, roughly 90% of them singletons. Sequencing used peripheral blood. This receptor was obtained from a man aged 50-59 years with active or convalescent COVID-19. The gene calls are TRBV7-2 and TRBJ1-6, with 8 bases identical to TRBD1. CDR3 bases: TGTGCCAGCAGCTTGACGACAGGGGCTAATTCACCCCTCCACTTT. Its protein is CASSLTTGANSPLHF.